The sequence of this T cell receptor beta chain was determined in a study of cytomegalovirus exposure and HLA in healthy donors. Background on the study: Among the roughly 380 donors who were genotyped, 81% fell in the genetic ancestry cluster that is associated with self-reported Caucasian donors.

The CDR3 covers 18 residues. Looked up from germline, CDR1 is MNHNS and CDR2 is SASEGT. Trimming removed 3 bases at V and 0 bases at J, with 19 bases between. The PCR had 60 Vbeta and 13 Jbeta primers. Produced via immunoSEQ multiplex PCR; TCRdb's table is partial and in-frame only. The table shows 200,000 to 250,000 clones, with 70% to 80% occurring only once. Study results and limitations: Trimming of TCR beta V- and J-genes showed a link, identified in a later analysis, to a missense DCLRE1C variant.

Comments on this clone: What it binds is not known.

The gene calls are TRBV6-1 and TRBJ2-3; perhaps TRBD2 as D (5 bases). The TCR comes from a male donor in good health and CMV-seronegative. The sample was PBMCs. The CDR3 loop is CASSEILGRRSSTDTQYF. The DNA of the CDR3 is TGTGCCAGCAGTGAGATATTAGGACGGAGGTCTAGCACAGATACGCAGTATTTT.